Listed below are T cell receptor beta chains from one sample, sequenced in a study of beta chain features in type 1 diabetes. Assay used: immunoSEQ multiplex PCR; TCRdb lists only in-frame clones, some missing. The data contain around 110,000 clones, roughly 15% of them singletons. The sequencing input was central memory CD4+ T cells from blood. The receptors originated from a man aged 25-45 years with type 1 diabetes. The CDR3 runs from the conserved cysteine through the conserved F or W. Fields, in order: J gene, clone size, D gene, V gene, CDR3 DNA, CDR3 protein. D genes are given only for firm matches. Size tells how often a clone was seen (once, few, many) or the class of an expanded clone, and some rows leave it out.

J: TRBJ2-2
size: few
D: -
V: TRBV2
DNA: TGTGCCAGCAGTGTTAGACAGCTCACCGGGGAGCTGTTTTTT
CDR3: CASSVRQLTGELFF

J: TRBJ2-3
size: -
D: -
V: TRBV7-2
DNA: TGTGCCAGCAGCATAACAGATACGCAGTATTTT
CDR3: CASSITDTQYF

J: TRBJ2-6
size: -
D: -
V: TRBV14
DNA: TGTGCCAGCAGCCTTCACTATTCCTCTGGGGCCAACGTCCTGACTTTC
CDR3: CASSLHYSSGANVLTF

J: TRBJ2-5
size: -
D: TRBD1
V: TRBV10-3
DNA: TGTGCCATCAGCCCTACGACAGGGGAAGGTGGCCAAGAGACCCAGTACTTC
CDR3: CAISPTTGEGGQETQYF

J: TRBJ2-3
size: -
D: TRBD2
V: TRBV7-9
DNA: TGTGCCAGCAGCCATAGCGGGGGTAACACAGATACGCAGTATTTT
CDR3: CASSHSGGNTDTQYF

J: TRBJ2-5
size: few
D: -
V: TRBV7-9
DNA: TGTGCCAGCAGCTTTTCACAGGGACAAGAGACCCAGTACTTC
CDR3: CASSFSQGQETQYF

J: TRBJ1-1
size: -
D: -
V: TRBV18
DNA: TGTGCCAGCTCGACGGGGAGCCTCGACACTGAAGCTTTCTTT
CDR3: CASSTGSLDTEAFF

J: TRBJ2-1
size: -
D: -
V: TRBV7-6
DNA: TGTGCCAGCAGCTTAGGGTCCGGGTCCAGCTCCTACAATGAGCAGTTCTTC
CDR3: CASSLGSGSSSYNEQFF

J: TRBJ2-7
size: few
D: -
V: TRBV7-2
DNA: TGTGCCAGCAGCTACTCCCCCCAAGGACGCGAGCAGTACTTC
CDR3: CASSYSPQGREQYF

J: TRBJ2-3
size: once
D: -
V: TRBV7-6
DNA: TGTGCCAGCAGCTTATACCGAAACACAGATACGCAGTATTTT
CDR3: CASSLYRNTDTQYF

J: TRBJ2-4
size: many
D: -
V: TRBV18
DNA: TGTGCCAGCTCACCGCCTTCAGATGACATTCAGTACTTC
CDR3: CASSPPSDDIQYF

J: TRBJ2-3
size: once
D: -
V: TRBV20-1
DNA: TGCAGTGCTAGGGGACTAGATACGCAGTATTTT
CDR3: CSARGLDTQYF

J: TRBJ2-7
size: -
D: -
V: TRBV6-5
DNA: TGTGCCAGCAGTTACAGGGACGGAGGCTACGAGCAGTACTTC
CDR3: CASSYRDGGYEQYF

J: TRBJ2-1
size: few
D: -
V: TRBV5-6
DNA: TGTGCCAGCACCTTTCGTGGGGGGTCCCTGACGGCATACAATGAGCAGTTCTTC
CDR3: CASTFRGGSLTAYNEQFF

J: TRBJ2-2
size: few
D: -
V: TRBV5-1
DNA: TGCGCCAGCAGGGACAGGAACACCGGGGAGCTGTTTTTT
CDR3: CASRDRNTGELFF

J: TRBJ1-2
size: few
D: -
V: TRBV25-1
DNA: TGTGCCAGCAGTGAAGGGTTTAACTATGGCTACACCTTC
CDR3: CASSEGFNYGYTF

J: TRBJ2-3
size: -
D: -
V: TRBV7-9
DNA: TGTGCCAGCAGCCTCCCACCCAGGGCAGATACGCAGTATTTT
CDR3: CASSLPPRADTQYF

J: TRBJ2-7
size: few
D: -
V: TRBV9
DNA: TGTGCCAGCAGCGTAGGCGACGGATCCGGACCGCAGTACTTC
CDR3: CASSVGDGSGPQYF

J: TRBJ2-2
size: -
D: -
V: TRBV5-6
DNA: TGTGCCAGCAGCTTCGGTAGCTTCAACACCGGGGAGCTGTTTTTT
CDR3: CASSFGSFNTGELFF

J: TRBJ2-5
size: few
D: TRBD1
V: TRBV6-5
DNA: TGTGCCAGCAGCCCAGGGACAGGGCCATGGGAGACCCAGTACTTC
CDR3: CASSPGTGPWETQYF

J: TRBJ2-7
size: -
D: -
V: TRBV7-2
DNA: TGTGCCAGCAGCTTAGGGACAGTAGCGTCCGAGCAGTACTTC
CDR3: CASSLGTVASEQYF

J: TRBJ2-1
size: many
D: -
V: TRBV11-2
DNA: TGTGCCAGCAGCGTGGACAGAGAGGCCTACAATGAGCAGTTCTTC
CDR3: CASSVDREAYNEQFF

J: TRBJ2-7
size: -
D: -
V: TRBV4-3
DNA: TGCGCCAGCAGCCAAGGAAGTACTACCAAATATTCCTACGAGCAGTACTTC
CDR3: CASSQGSTTKYSYEQYF

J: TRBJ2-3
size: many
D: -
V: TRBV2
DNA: TGTGCCACCGAACGTGATACTGGGGATACGCAGTATTTT
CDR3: CATERDTGDTQYF

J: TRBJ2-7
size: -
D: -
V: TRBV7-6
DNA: TGTGCCAGCAGCTTATTCGTAGGGGGACGGGACGAGCAGTACTTC
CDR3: CASSLFVGGRDEQYF

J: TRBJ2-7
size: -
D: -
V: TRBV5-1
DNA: TGCGCCAGCAGCTTGGCCAATAAGGGGGTGACCTACGAGCAGTACTTC
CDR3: CASSLANKGVTYEQYF

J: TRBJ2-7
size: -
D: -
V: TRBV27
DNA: TGTGCCAGCAGCTTCGACAGGCGACATTCCTACGAGCAGTACTTC
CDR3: CASSFDRRHSYEQYF

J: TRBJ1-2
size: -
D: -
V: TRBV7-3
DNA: TGTGCCAGCAGCCCGAGTGGGGATAATGGCTACACCTTC
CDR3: CASSPSGDNGYTF

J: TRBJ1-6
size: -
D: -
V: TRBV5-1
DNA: TGCGCCAGCAGCTTGCAGGGGAGTAGTAATTCACCCCTCCACTTT
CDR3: CASSLQGSSNSPLHF

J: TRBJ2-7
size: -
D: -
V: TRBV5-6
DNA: TGTGCCAGCAGCTCCGGACCGTACGAGCAGTACTTC
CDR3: CASSSGPYEQYF

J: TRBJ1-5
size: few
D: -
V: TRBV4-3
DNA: TGCGCCAGCAGCCTTGTACATACTAGGGGCAATCAGCCCCAGCATTTT
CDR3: CASSLVHTRGNQPQHF

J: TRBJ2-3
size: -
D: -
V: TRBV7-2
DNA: TGTGCCAGCAGCTCCACAGATACGCAGTATTTT
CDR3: CASSSTDTQYF